What follows describes a single TCR beta chain. CDR1 and CDR2 from the germline V gene are MNHEY and SMNVEV (reference sequence). The CDR3 is made up of 16 amino acids. The junction had 6 bases not matched to a gene; V was cut back by 4 bases and J by 7 bases. MiXCR, applied by TCRdb to the 5' RACE reads, yields one record per CDR3 protein. The table records under 200,000 distinct CDR3 sequences, around 10% of them present only once. The data originate from a study of CD8 T cells in ankylosing spondylitis. The chain is built from TRBV27 and TRBJ2-2; 13 bases agree with TRBD2. The sequence derives from a male donor with ankylosing spondylitis or in good health (not recorded which). The sequenced sample was blood, either unsorted or a sorted T cell fraction (not recorded which). CDR3 in amino acids: CASSWGLAGSGGELFF. CDR3 DNA sequence: TGTGCCAGCAGTTGGGGACTAGCGGGGTCCGGCGGGGAGCTGTTTTTT.